This T cell receptor (beta chain) came from a study of OX40 agonist ivuxolimab in advanced cancers. This CDR3 is 18 amino acids long. The V and J ends lost 0 bases and 0 bases, in that order; junction bases with no gene match: 10. Looked up from germline, CDR1 is SGDLS and CDR2 is YYNGEE. The method was immunoSEQ multiplex PCR; TCRdb's version includes in-frame clones alone and lacks a portion of them. The table shows 70,000 to 80,000 clones, with around nine tenths occurring only once. This TCR came from an adult with an advanced solid tumor such as melanoma, head and neck, liver or kidney cancer. The chain joins TRBV9 to TRBJ2-7, with TRBD1 matching over 9 bases. The sample was CD4+ or CD8+ T cells sorted from blood, taken in a trial of the OX40 agonist ivuxolimab. The CDR3 DNA reads TGTGCCAGCAGCGTAGACTTTGATAGGACAGGGGCCTCCTACGAGCAGTACTTC. It is translated as CASSVDFDRTGASYEQYF.